This TCR beta chain was sequenced during a study of T cell repertoires in cytomegalovirus infection. As for the study in general: From public TCR beta signatures came an indication of both CMV infection and matching HLA type.

Per germline, CDR1 LNHDA and CDR2 SQIVND (reference sequence). The CDR3 totals 14 residues. V gave up 7 bases and J gave up 0 bases, with 12 bases separating them. One entry per CDR3 protein results from TCRdb running MiXCR on the reads. The sample carries about 130,000 distinct CDR3 sequences, 32% recorded once. This clonotype occurred many times. Its target is not known. Sequenced material: CD8+ T cells from cultured PBMCs, taken from culture after CMV antigen stimulation. The V and J genes are TRBV19 and TRBJ1-2, with D uncertain. The sequence derives from a human donor in good health (CMV status not recorded). Some clones in this sample may be carry-over from other donors' samples. This CDR3 is CASTPRTANYGYTF. DNA for the CDR3: TGTGCCAGTACCCCACGGACGGCTAACTATGGCTACACCTTC.